The entry that follows covers one TCR beta chain sequence. RNA transcripts were the template for amplifying TCR beta CDR3 regions. RT-PCR in the first round (using the HTBI primer set) targeted the TCR CDR3. TCRdb redid the calling of the multiplex PCR reads with MiXCR, one entry per CDR3 protein. The profile shows 350,000 to 400,000 distinct CDR3 sequences, 15% of them singletons. The CDR3 sequence is 15 residues long. Germline assignment: CDR1 WSHSY and CDR2 SAAADI. Trimming cost V 4 bases and J 1 base, with 14 bases left between them. The entry originates in a study of T cells in Graves' hyperthyroidism and ophthalmopathy. The wider study: At initial diagnosis, before any treatment had begun, peripheral blood was obtained.

In making diagnoses, clinical symptoms, serum thyroxine and TRAb, thyroid ultrasound and orbital computed tomography were all used. The sequence came from a woman between 25 and 40 years old with Graves' hyperthyroidism. Material: blood. This chain connects TRBV10-2 to TRBJ2-7; D may correspond to TRBD1 or TRBD2 (6 bases each). CDR3: CASSGVGGPSYEQYF. The CDR3 bases are TGCGCCAGCAGTGGCGTAGGGGGGCCGTCCTACGAGCAGTACTTC.